This passage covers 21 T cell receptor beta chains from one sample sequenced in a study of blood T cells in healthy people across ages. Alongside a J-beta primer mix, a sample-barcoded 5' primer served in a second PCR lasting roughly 7 to 12 cycles. MiXCR, run by TCRdb on the 5' RACE reads, gives a single entry per CDR3 protein. The sample records 710,000 or so distinct CDR3 sequences, 22% being singletons. Input material: blood. All receptors derive from a man in his 70s in good health.

The chain uses TRBV12-3 or TRBV12-4 and TRBJ2-3, with a weak D call TRBD2 (6 bases). This CDR3 is 15 amino acids long. V was cut by 2 bases and J by 2 bases, with 11 bases left in between. In DNA form, the CDR3 reads TGTGCCAGCAGTTTATGGGGACTGACCACAGATACGCAGTATTTT. It encodes CASSLWGLTTDTQYF.

This clonotype was observed at least ten times. The chain uses TRBV6-4 and TRBJ2-6; D is undetermined. The CDR3 has 14 residues. Between the trimmed V and J ends, which lost 0 bases and 4 bases, there was a span of 4 bases. Germline V CDR1 and CDR2: MRHNA, SNTAGT. The CDR3 protein is CASSDSTGANVLTF. The CDR3 DNA follows: TGTGCCAGCAGTGACTCAACCGGGGCCAACGTCCTGACTTTC.

V usage is TRBV7-9 and J usage is TRBJ2-2, with a tentative D call TRBD1 (6 bases). The CDR3 sequence is 11 residues long. In germline, CDR1 is SEHNR, CDR2 FQNEAQ (reference sequence). Trimming took 9 bases from V and 4 from J, leaving 6 bases between them. DNA of the CDR3: TGTGCCAGAGGGGGCACCGGGGAGCTGTTTTTT. As protein: CARGGTGELFF.

In its sample, this clonotype was seen once. This may be a read error, as it is one base from a much larger clone. The conserved final phenylalanine or tryptophan is absent from the CDR3, which likely points to a read error. The chain recombines TRBV4-1 with TRBJ2-5; D perhaps matches TRBD1 (6 bases). The J call may be in error: the DNA end matches TRBJ2-7 better. CDR1 is MGHRA, CDR2 YSYEKL, per germline. The CDR3 length is 17 residues. Written as DNA, the CDR3 is TGCGCCAGCAGCCAAGAAGGTCTCAGGGGATACTCCTACGAGCAGTACTTG. This codes for CASSQEGLRGYSYEQYL.

About this clonotype itself: A clone one base away is much larger, so this may be a read error. This rearrangement joins TRBV18 to TRBJ1-1, with a tentative D call TRBD1 (5 bases). The CDR3 contains 12 residues. V was cut by 4 bases and J by 7 bases, with 10 bases left in between. Germline V CDR1 and CDR2: KGHSH, LQKENI. CDR3 in amino acids: CASSRGPDEAFF. The CDR3 DNA reads as TGTGCCAGCTCACGGGGACCGGATGAAGCTTTCTTT.

The V and J genes are TRBV7-6 and TRBJ2-1, with TRBD2 identical over 10 bases. The CDR3 runs to 15 residues. CDR1 and CDR2 (germline): SGHVS, FNYEAQ. Losses at the gene ends were 5 bases for V and 6 bases for J; bases not matched to a gene: 7. The CDR3 nucleotides are TGTGCCAGCAGCAAACTAGCGGGATCGACCAATGAGCAGTTCTTC. It codes for CASSKLAGSTNEQFF.

The V and J genes are TRBV4-3 and TRBJ1-6; D not certain. The CDR3 spans 14 residues. CDR1 LGHNA and CDR2 YSLEER come from the germline V gene. V was shortened by 0 bases and J by 18 bases, with 18 bases between the two germline ends. CDR3 sequence (DNA): TGCGCCAGCAGCCAAGATAAGGAAAGAACGATAAGCCACTTT. As protein: CASSQDKERTISHF.

This rearrangement joins TRBV12-3 or TRBV12-4 to TRBJ1-3; no clear D. The CDR3 is 12 residues long. V was shortened by 2 bases and J by 5 bases, with 4 bases between the two germline ends. The CDR3 nucleotides are TGTGCCAGCAGTTTAAATAGAAACACCATATATTTT. Protein sequence: CASSLNRNTIYF.

This clonotype was seen at least ten times. The J gene is TRBJ1-4, the V gene TRBV4-1, with a tentative D call TRBD1 (5 bases). The CDR3 consists of 14 residues. With 1 base removed from V and 5 bases from J, the gap between germline ends came to 8 bases. Germline lookup yields CDR1 MGHRA and CDR2 YSYEKL. The CDR3 protein is CASSQGGQNEKLFF. The CDR3 nucleotides read TGCGCCAGCAGCCAAGGGGGCCAGAATGAAAAACTGTTTTTT.

This clonotype was recorded a few times. The chain links TRBV12-3 or TRBV12-4 to TRBJ2-2; 9 bases are shared with TRBD1. J lost 6 bases, V lost 3 bases, and 5 bases had no gene match. The CDR3 sequence is 15 residues long. CDR3 in amino acids: CASSFGTGIAGELFF. CDR3 in DNA: TGTGCCAGCAGTTTCGGGACAGGGATCGCCGGGGAGCTGTTTTTT.

With respect to this clonotype: This may be a read error, as it is one base from a much larger clone. The CDR3 region has the DNA TGTGCCAGCAGCTTAACAAAGAGTACCGAGGAGCTGTTTTTT. Translating it yields CASSLTKSTEELFF. V usage is TRBV7-2 and J usage is TRBJ2-2; no reliable D call. The CDR3 runs 14 residues. CDR1 is SGHTA and CDR2 is FQGNSA in the germline V gene. Full variable domain (remainder filled in from reference TRBV7-2 and TRBJ2-2): GAGVSQSPSNKVTEKGKDVELRCDPISGHTALYWYRQSLGQGLEFLIYFQGNSAPDKSGLPSDRFSAERTGGSVSTLTIQRTQQEDSAVYLCASSLTKSTEELFFGEGSRLTVL.

The chain couples TRBV12-3 or TRBV12-4 to TRBJ1-1; no reliable D call. This CDR3 is 14 amino acids long. The V gene lost 2 bases and the J gene lost 1 base, with 8 bases spanning the gap. CDR3 amino acids: CASSLSTPNTEAFF. CDR3 bases: TGTGCCAGCAGTTTAAGCACTCCGAACACTGAAGCTTTCTTT.

The chain uses TRBV7-9 and TRBJ2-5; 10 bases line up with TRBD1. The end of the DNA is better explained by TRBJ2-1, so the J call may be wrong. The CDR3 consists of 14 residues. Germline assignment: CDR1 SEHNR and CDR2 FQNEAQ (reference sequence). The CDR3 DNA reads TGTGCCAGCAGGACCGGGACAGGGGAAGGTGAGCAGTTCTTC. It codes for CASRTGTGEGEQFF.

Here the CDR3 reads CATSDNAGSSYNEQFF. CDR3 coding DNA: TGTGCCACCAGTGATAACGCGGGGAGCTCCTACAATGAGCAGTTCTTC. V gene TRBV24-1 combines with J gene TRBJ2-1; tentative D call: TRBD2 (6 bases). V was clipped by 3 bases and J by 0 bases, with 11 bases between them. From germline, CDR1 is KGHDR and CDR2 SFDVKD. CDR3 length: 16 amino acids.

This clonotype was counted a few times. V and J are TRBV20-1 and TRBJ2-2; no reliable D call. Germline V gene data show CDR1 as DFQATT and CDR2 as SNEGSKA (reference sequence). The CDR3 contains 18 residues. With 0 bases removed from V and 0 bases from J, the gap between germline ends came to 17 bases. The CDR3 loop is CSARDTSSQLTNTGELFF. CDR3 in DNA: TGCAGTGCTAGAGATACCAGTTCACAGCTAACGAACACCGGGGAGCTGTTTTTT.

The V and J genes are TRBV20-1 and TRBJ2-1; D is undetermined. The CDR3 is 15 residues long. CDR1 DFQATT and CDR2 SNEGSKA come from the germline V gene (reference sequence). V dropped 6 bases and J dropped 8 bases, with 23 bases sitting between them. In DNA, the CDR3 is TGCAGTGCCGGTCCTGGTAGAAGTCCCTCCCATGAGCAGTTCTTC. Its translation is CSAGPGRSPSHEQFF.

The rearrangement joins TRBV9 to TRBJ2-7; 10 bases match TRBD2. CDR1 is SGDLS and CDR2 is YYNGEE in the germline V gene. This CDR3 has 15 residues. The ends lost 0 bases at V and 4 bases at J; junction bases unmatched: 4. The CDR3 bases are TGTGCCAGCAGCGTAGGTAGCGGGGGGATTTACGAGCAGTACTTC. Its protein product is CASSVGSGGIYEQYF.

This clonotype came up a few times. The chain joins TRBV29-1 to TRBJ2-5; TRBD2 matches 8 bases. The CDR3 has 12 amino acids. With 8 bases clipped from V and 3 bases from J, the junction kept 5 bases outside the gene matches. Germline CDR1 SQVTM, CDR2 ANQGSEA. The CDR3 spells CSTRGGEETQYF. In DNA, the CDR3 is TGCAGCACTCGGGGGGGTGAAGAGACCCAGTACTTC.

This clonotype was counted a few times. V gene TRBV9 combines with J gene TRBJ2-5; D call uncertain. The CDR3 is 15 amino acids. V lost 0 bases, J lost 2 bases, and 11 bases lay in between. Looked up from germline, CDR1 is SGDLS and CDR2 is YYNGEE. In DNA, the CDR3 is TGTGCCAGCAGCGTAGAGGGCGGAATACAAGAGACCCAGTACTTC. Amino acid sequence: CASSVEGGIQETQYF.

This clonotype was detected only a few times. The V gene is TRBV20-1, the J gene TRBJ2-1; D may correspond to TRBD1 or TRBD2 (5 bases each). CDR1 is DFQATT and CDR2 is SNEGSKA in the germline V gene (reference sequence). CDR3 length equals 12 residues. V was pared by 7 bases and J by 3 bases, with 10 bases between. CDR3 residues: CSERGVYNEQFF. CDR3 bases: TGCAGTGAGAGGGGTGTCTACAATGAGCAGTTCTTC.

With respect to this clonotype: The germline gene is not matched at one end of the junction; a read error may be the cause. This rearrangement joins TRBV18 to TRBJ2-1; possibly TRBD2 for D (6 bases). Germline V gives CDR1 KGHSH, CDR2 LQKENI. This CDR3 is built from 16 residues. The DNA of the CDR3 is TGTGCCGGCTCACCAATGGGGGACTTTGCCTACAATGAGCAGTTCTTC. Protein product: CAGSPMGDFAYNEQFF.